The entry that follows covers one TCR beta chain sequence. The antigen remains undetermined. The source of the sample is a study of blood T cells in healthy people across ages. Regarding the study as a whole: Relative to aged donors, long-lived donors carried more naive CD4+ cells and displayed higher diversity.

PCR was performed a second time for about 6 to 11 cycles using a sample-barcoded 5' primer and a J-beta primer mix. Each CDR3 protein is one row after TCRdb ran MiXCR on the 5' RACE reads. The table has fewer than 950,000 distinct CDR3 sequences, less than 70% seen once. The receptor was derived from a man older than 75 in good health. The sample taken for sequencing was blood.

DNA for the CDR3: TGCAGCACCAGACCCAGCGGAAAAGAGACCCAGTACTTC. Translation gives CSTRPSGKETQYF. The chain is built from TRBV29-1 and TRBJ2-5, with D possibly matching TRBD2 (5 bases). This CDR3 is built from 13 residues. V was shortened by 8 bases and J by 3 bases, with 16 bases between the two germline ends. The germline gives CDR1 SQVTM, CDR2 ANQGSEA.